Listed below are T cell receptor beta chains from one sample, sequenced in a study of blood T cell repertoires in COVID-19. Repertoires were generated with immunoSEQ multiplex PCR, while TCRdb's copy carries only in-frame clones and drops some. The sample shows about 350,000 clones, 88% of them seen only once. Sequenced material: peripheral blood. Receptors originate from a woman in her 70s with COVID-19, enrolled during active disease. The CDR3 runs from the conserved cysteine through the conserved F or W. The order of the fields is V gene, CDR3 protein.

TRBV28,CASSSRDRGGYGYTF
TRBV9,CASSVEVAGVDTQYF
TRBV19,CASSIQGTSNTGELFF
TRBV12-3/TRBV12-4,CASRDGTEETQYF
TRBV5-4,CASSSQGMFDSPLHF
TRBV10-2,CASSEGTSVVGTQYF
TRBV24-1,CATSGWPGGTEAFF
TRBV2,CAIPGQGAFSAEAFF
TRBV10-3,CAISETQGYTEAFF
TRBV6-5,CASRRKGDSNYGYTF
TRBV7-2,CASSFGLAKETQYF
TRBV19,CASSQDSIGGYTF
TRBV28,CASSSLDTNYGYTF
TRBV6-6,CASSYSSMRAGNTIYF
TRBV13,CASSAGPGLINEKLFF
TRBV19,CASSALLPGNQPQHF
TRBV30,CAWSVLPDRDEQYF
TRBV10-3,CAIKEAAPDSGNTIYF
TRBV11-2,CASRRGRDYEQYF
TRBV7-2,CASSLVAGGNTGELFF
TRBV6-5,CASSYWGEAGELFF
TRBV6-6,CASSRDRGMNTEAFF